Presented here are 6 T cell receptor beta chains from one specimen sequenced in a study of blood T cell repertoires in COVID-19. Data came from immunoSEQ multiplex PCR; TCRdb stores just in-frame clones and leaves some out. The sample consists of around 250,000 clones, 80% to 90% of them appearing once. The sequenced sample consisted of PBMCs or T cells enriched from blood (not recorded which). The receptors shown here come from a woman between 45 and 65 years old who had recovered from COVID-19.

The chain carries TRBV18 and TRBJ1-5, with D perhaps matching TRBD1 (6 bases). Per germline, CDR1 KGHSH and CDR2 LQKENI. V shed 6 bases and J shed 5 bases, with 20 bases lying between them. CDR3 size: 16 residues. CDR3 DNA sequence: TGTGCCAGCTCGCCCCCCAGGGGAGGGAGGGATCAGCCCCAGCATTTT. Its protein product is CASSPPRGGRDQPQHF.

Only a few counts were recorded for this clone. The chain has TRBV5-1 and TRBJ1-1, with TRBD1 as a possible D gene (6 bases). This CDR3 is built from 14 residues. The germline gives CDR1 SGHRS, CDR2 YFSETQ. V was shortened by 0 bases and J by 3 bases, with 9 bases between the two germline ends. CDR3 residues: CASSLVAGDTEAFF. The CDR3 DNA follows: TGCGCCAGCAGCTTGGTGGCAGGGGACACTGAAGCTTTCTTT.

The CDR3 DNA is TGCAGCGTTGGAGAAGGACAAAGCGAGCAGTACTTC. It yields the protein CSVGEGQSEQYF. The V gene is TRBV29-1, the J gene TRBJ2-7; D might be TRBD1 (5 bases). Germline V gene data show CDR1 as SQVTM and CDR2 as ANQGSEA. CDR3 size: 12 residues. V lost 4 bases to trimming and J lost 6 bases, with 13 bases between them.

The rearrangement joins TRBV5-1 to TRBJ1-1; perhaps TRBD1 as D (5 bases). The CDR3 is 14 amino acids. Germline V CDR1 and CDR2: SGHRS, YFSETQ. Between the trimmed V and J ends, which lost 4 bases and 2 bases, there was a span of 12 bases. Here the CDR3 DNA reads TGCGCCAGCAGCGGCGACAGAGGAAACACTGAAGCTTTCTTT. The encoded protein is CASSGDRGNTEAFF.

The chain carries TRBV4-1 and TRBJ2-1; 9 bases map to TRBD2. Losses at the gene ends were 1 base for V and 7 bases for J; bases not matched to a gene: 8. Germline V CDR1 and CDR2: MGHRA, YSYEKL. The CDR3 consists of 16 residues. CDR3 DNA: TGCGCCAGCAGCCAAGCGGTAGCGGGAGTCTGGAATGAGCAGTTCTTC. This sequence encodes CASSQAVAGVWNEQFF.

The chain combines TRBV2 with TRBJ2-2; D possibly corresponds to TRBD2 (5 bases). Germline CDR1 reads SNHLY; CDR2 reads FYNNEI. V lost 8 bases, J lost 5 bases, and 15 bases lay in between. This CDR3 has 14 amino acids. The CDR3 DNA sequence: TGTGCCAGCGAGAAGGAGGCACTAACCGGGGAGCTGTTTTTT. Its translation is CASEKEALTGELFF. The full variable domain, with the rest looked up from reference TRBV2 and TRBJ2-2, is EPEVTQTPSHQVTQMGQEVILRCVPISNHLYFYWYRQILGQKVEFLVSFYNNEISEKSEIFDDQFSVERPDGSNFTLKIRSTKLEDSAMYFCASEKEALTGELFFGEGSRLTVL.